This T cell receptor (beta chain) is drawn from a study of cytotoxic CD8 clonotypes in ibrutinib-treated CLL. This table comes from immunoSEQ multiplex PCR, and its TCRdb copy is limited to in-frame clones, with some not included. The table has 150,000 to 200,000 clones, roughly 84% seen once; the top ten hold more than 2.5%. Germline V lookup: CDR1 MGHRA, CDR2 YSYEKL. The CDR3 extends over 15 amino acids. Trimming cost V 1 base and J 4 bases; bases outside gene matches: 5. Here the sequenced sample was PBMCs, taken at disease progression, from a patient treated with ibrutinib. The clonotype originates from a human donor with chronic lymphocytic leukemia. The genes are TRBV4-1 and TRBJ1-2; 8 bases align to TRBD1. CDR3 DNA: TGCGCCAGCAGCCAAGCGGACAGGGAATTCTATGGCTACACCTTC. Amino acid sequence: CASSQADREFYGYTF.